Included here is one T cell receptor beta chain sequence, with context. This sample was taken from a study of blood T cell repertoires in COVID-19. Study-level information: Sites across the United States, Italy and Spain contributed samples from acute and convalescent COVID-19. Sample material is recorded as cDNA or gDNA derived from T cells, B-cell-depleted T cells, or PBMCs.

The CDR3 is 11 residues long. Germline V CDR1 and CDR2: SNHLY, FYNNEI. The V end lost 7 bases, the J end lost 2 bases, and 6 bases lay between the germline ends. Authors' methods: Amplification of reference gene primers provided the estimated nucleated cell counts. Repertoires were generated with immunoSEQ multiplex PCR, while TCRdb's copy carries only in-frame clones and drops some. The V and J calls and the clone size are those of that table, but D and trimming were determined from the DNA. Of under 95,000 clones listed, roughly 78% were seen once; the top ten hold 1.2%. The V call is TRBV2, the J call TRBJ2-7, with unresolved D. The sequence came from a woman at least 80 years old with acute or convalescent COVID-19. Material: peripheral blood. This CDR3 reads CASTPAYEQYF. DNA of the CDR3: TGTGCCAGCACCCCGGCCTACGAGCAGTACTTC.